This T cell receptor beta chain came from a study of CD8+ T cells in alopecia areata. About the research overall: Skin from roughly 6-12-month-old C3H/HeJ graft donors with spontaneous alopecia went to approximately 6-11-week-old female C3H/HeJ mice.

Combined cutaneous lymph node cells underwent sorting by CD4, CD8alpha, NKG2D, NKG2ACE and additional markers. Broader study findings: Tissue-resident alphabeta T cells belonging to normal skin likewise get sequenced within scalp specimens. Affected scalp, especially in alopecia totalis/universalis, had a higher clonality than normal scalp did. Whereas mice showed it more clearly, TCR sharing across patients was murkier, possibly because of HLA.

RNA extraction and reverse transcription yielded cDNA as sequencing template. The assay was immunoSEQ multiplex PCR, and TCRdb's table has in-frame clones only and misses some. The sample was found to contain more than 250,000 clones, and every one recurs. Unmatched junction bases numbered 3, after V lost 0 bases and J lost 2 bases. There are 16 residues in the CDR3. Germline V gene lookup returns CDR1 LGHNA and CDR2 YNLKQL (reference sequence). This clone was observed a few times. The antigen is unknown. Gene names and germline match the mouse. The read stops 4 residues short of the end of the CDR3; the missing end is completed from the germline J gene.

The sequenced sample was CD4+ T cells sorted from a lymph node. The TCR comes from a C3H/HeJ mouse with alopecia areata. For this mouse line, the MHC haplotype is H2-k. The rearrangement links TRBV5 to TRBJ2-1; 8 positions match TRBD2. The sequenced part of the CDR3 DNA is TGTGCCAGCAGCCAAGACGGGGGACTGGACTATGCT. Its protein is CASSQDGGLDYA. The entire CDR3 is CASSQDGGLDYAEQFF.